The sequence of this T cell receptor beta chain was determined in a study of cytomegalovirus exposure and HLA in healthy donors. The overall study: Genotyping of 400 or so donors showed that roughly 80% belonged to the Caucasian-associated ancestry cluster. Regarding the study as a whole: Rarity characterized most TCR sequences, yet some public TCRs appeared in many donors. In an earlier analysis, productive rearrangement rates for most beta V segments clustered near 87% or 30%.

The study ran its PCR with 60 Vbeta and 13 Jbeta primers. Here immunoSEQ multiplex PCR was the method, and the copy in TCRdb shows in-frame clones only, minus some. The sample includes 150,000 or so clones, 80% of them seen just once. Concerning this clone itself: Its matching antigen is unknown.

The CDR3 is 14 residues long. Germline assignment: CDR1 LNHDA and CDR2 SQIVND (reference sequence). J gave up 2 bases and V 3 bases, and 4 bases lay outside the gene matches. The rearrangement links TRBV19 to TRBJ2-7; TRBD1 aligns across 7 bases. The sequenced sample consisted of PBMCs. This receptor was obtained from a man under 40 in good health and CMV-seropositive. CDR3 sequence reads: CASSIGTVPYEQYF. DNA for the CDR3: TGTGCCAGTAGTATCGGGACAGTACCCTACGAGCAGTACTTC.